The 25 T cell receptor beta chains below come from one sample, sequenced in a study of cytomegalovirus exposure and HLA in healthy donors. Primers: 60 Vbeta forward and 13 Jbeta reverse. Data came from immunoSEQ multiplex PCR; TCRdb stores just in-frame clones and leaves some out. The sample has some 120,000 clones, around a tenth seen once; the top ten hold around 3%. The sequenced sample was PBMCs. These receptors all come from a young man in good health and CMV-seronegative.

The chain joins TRBV6-1 to TRBJ2-3, with a tentative D call TRBD2 (6 bases). V was pared by 7 bases and J by 3 bases, with 11 bases between. In germline, CDR1 is MNHNS, CDR2 SASEGT. This CDR3 spans 13 amino acids. Here the CDR3 reads CASIASETDTQYF. CDR3 in DNA: TGTGCCAGCATAGCTAGCGAAACAGATACGCAGTATTTT.

The V call is TRBV7-2, the J call TRBJ2-2, with 7 bases identical to TRBD1. The CDR3 has 17 residues. CDR1 and CDR2 (germline): SGHTA, FQGNSA. With V trimmed by 5 bases and J by 1 base, 10 bases remained unmatched. CDR3 region: CASSGGLDRWNTGELFF. CDR3 nucleotide sequence: TGTGCCAGCAGCGGAGGATTGGACAGGTGGAACACCGGGGAGCTGTTTTTT.

Here the CDR3 DNA reads TGTGCCTGGAGCGTACAAAGCTCTGGGGCCAACGTCCTGACTTTC. It yields the protein CAWSVQSSGANVLTF. The J gene is TRBJ2-6, the V gene TRBV30; D is undetermined. Deletions cut 3 bases from V and 0 bases from J, with 9 bases between. The CDR3 is made up of 15 amino acids. CDR1 GTSNPN and CDR2 SVGIG come from the germline V gene (reference sequence).

This chain uses TRBV9 with TRBJ2-3; D might be TRBD2 (6 bases). Germline V lookup: CDR1 SGDLS, CDR2 YYNGEE. Between the trimmed V and J ends, which lost 0 bases and 3 bases, there was a span of 11 bases. CDR3 size: 15 residues. CDR3 bases: TGTGCCAGCAGCGTAGTCGAGGGGAGGACAGATACGCAGTATTTT. Translating it yields CASSVVEGRTDTQYF. Full variable domain (remainder filled in from reference TRBV9 and TRBJ2-3): DSGVTQTPKHLITATGQRVTLRCSPRSGDLSVYWYQQSLDQGLQFLIQYYNGEERAKGNILERFSAQQFPDLHSELNLSSLELGDSALYFCASSVVEGRTDTQYFGPGTRLTVL.

This clone was counted a few times. The rearrangement links TRBV5-1 to TRBJ2-5; 7 bases are shared with TRBD2. J lost 2 bases, V lost 0 bases, and 4 bases had no gene match. Germline CDR1 reads SGHRS; CDR2 reads YFSETQ. The CDR3 covers 15 residues. The CDR3: CASSLVAGEQETQYF. The CDR3 DNA is TGCGCCAGCAGCTTGGTTGCGGGAGAGCAAGAGACCCAGTACTTC.

This clone showed up just a few times. V gene TRBV30 combines with J gene TRBJ2-7; D may be TRBD2 (6 bases). Trimming left V 8 bases short and J 3 bases short, with 20 bases between. Germline CDR1 and CDR2: GTSNPN and SVGIG (reference sequence). The CDR3 extends over 14 amino acids. The CDR3 DNA is TGTGCCGGAGGGGCTATGGGTGGAAACTACGAGCAGTACTTC. Amino acid sequence: CAGGAMGGNYEQYF.

This clone was observed a few times. At one end the junction does not follow the germline gene, possibly because of a read error. Other DNA variants within this sample encode the same CDR3. The chain combines TRBV7-2 with TRBJ2-1, with D maybe TRBD2 (5 bases). Germline lookup yields CDR1 SGHTA and CDR2 FQGNSA. The CDR3 has 15 residues. This CDR3 reads CASNPTTPTYNEQFF. CDR3 DNA: TGTGCCAGCAACCCGACTACGCCAACCTACAACGAGCAGTTCTTC. The full variable domain, completed using reference TRBV7-2 and TRBJ2-1, is GAGVSQSPSNKVTEKGKDVELRCDPISGHTALYWYRQSLGQGLEFLIYFQGNSAPDKSGLPSDRFSAERTGGSVSTLTIQRTQQEDSAVYLCASNPTTPTYNEQFFGPGTRLTVL.

This clone was detected only a few times. V usage is TRBV27 and J usage is TRBJ2-5, with TRBD2 identical over 10 bases. Trimming at V came to 5 bases and at J to 4 bases, leaving 7 bases not matched to a gene. The CDR3 length is 15 residues. Per germline, CDR1 MNHEY and CDR2 SMNVEV (reference sequence). In nucleotides, the CDR3 is TGTGCCAGCAGTAGAGGGACTAGCGAGCGAGAGACCCAGTACTTC. It translates to CASSRGTSERETQYF.

The chain joins TRBV28 to TRBJ2-3; a weak D match, TRBD2 (6 bases). The V and J ends lost 6 bases and 2 bases respectively, with 18 bases between them. This CDR3 comprises 16 residues. The germline V gene has CDR1 MDHEN and CDR2 SYDVKM. The CDR3 coding sequence is TGTGCCAGCAGGCGGGACTTACGACTGGTCACAGATACGCAGTATTTT. It specifies CASRRDLRLVTDTQYF.

This clone was observed a few times. The chain recombines TRBV5-1 with TRBJ1-2; 7 bases fit TRBD1. The CDR3 sequence is 15 residues long. V was pared by 4 bases and J by 3 bases, with 9 bases of the junction left unmatched. Per the germline V gene, CDR1 is SGHRS and CDR2 is YFSETQ. In DNA, the CDR3 is TGCGCCAGCAGCCCGGAGGGGGCTTGGGACTATGGCTACACCTTC. Translated, it gives CASSPEGAWDYGYTF.

J is TRBJ2-6 and V is TRBV11-3; TRBD2 matches 10 bases. V was pared by 1 base and J by 1 base, with 4 bases of the junction left unmatched. Germline V gene data show CDR1 as SGHNT and CDR2 as YENEEA. The CDR3 extends over 18 amino acids. CDR3 DNA: TGTGCCAGCAGCTTAGGTCCTAGCGGGAGTTCTGGGGCCAACGTCCTGACTTTC. Translated: CASSLGPSGSSGANVLTF. The full variable domain, in which reference TRBV11-3 and TRBJ2-6 provide the parts outside the CDR3, is EAGVVQSPRYKIIEKKQPVAFWCNPISGHNTLYWYLQNLGQGPELLIRYENEEAVDDSQLPKDRFSAERLKGVDSTLKIQPAELGDSAVYLCASSLGPSGSSGANVLTFGAGSRLTVL.

This clone was picked up a small number of times. The rearrangement uses TRBV6-6 and TRBJ1-1, with a weak D call TRBD1 (5 bases). This CDR3 is 14 amino acids long. Trimming pared 10 bases from V and 2 bases from J, leaving 17 bases between. CDR1 MNHNY and CDR2 SVGAGI come from the germline V gene (reference sequence). The CDR3 DNA follows: TGTGCCACCGGGGAGGGACGGATAAACACTGAAGCTTTCTTT. Its protein product is CATGEGRINTEAFF.

The chain employs TRBV19 and TRBJ2-1; TRBD2 aligns across 7 bases. V lost 10 bases and J lost 1; bases outside the gene matches: 16. The CDR3 has 17 residues. The germline gives CDR1 LNHDA, CDR2 SQIVND (reference sequence). The CDR3 DNA sequence: TGTGCCACCTCGAATTTGGGGGGGGGAGTATCCTACAATGAGCAGTTCTTC. Amino acid sequence: CATSNLGGGVSYNEQFF.

This clone was counted only a few times. The chain uses TRBV15 and TRBJ1-2, with 7 nucleotides matching TRBD1. This CDR3 contains 13 residues. Trimming removed 6 bases from V and 8 bases from J; junction bases left unmatched: 9. The germline V gene has CDR1 LNHNV and CDR2 YYDKDF (reference sequence). The CDR3 spells CATSGDRVRGYTF. CDR3 DNA: TGTGCCACCAGTGGAGACAGGGTTCGAGGCTACACCTTC.

This clone was seen a handful of times. V gene TRBV27 combines with J gene TRBJ2-1; TRBD2 matches 16 bases. V lost 8 bases to trimming and J lost 9 bases; unmatched junction nucleotides: 4. CDR1 MNHEY and CDR2 SMNVEV come from the germline V gene (reference sequence). This CDR3 has 14 amino acids. The CDR3 loop reads CASGTSGRGGEQFF. The CDR3 DNA sequence: TGTGCCAGCGGGACTAGCGGGAGGGGGGGTGAGCAGTTCTTC.

There are a few counts of this clone. V usage is TRBV25-1 and J usage is TRBJ1-2; a weak D match, TRBD1 (6 bases). The V gene lost 4 bases and the J gene lost 4 bases, with 16 bases spanning the gap. CDR1 MGHDK and CDR2 SYGVNS come from the germline V gene. The length of the CDR3 is 15 residues. The CDR3 region has the DNA TGTGCCAGCAGTGCTTCAGGGGCGCTACCCTATGGCTACACCTTC. Residues: CASSASGALPYGYTF.

The J gene is TRBJ2-1, the V gene TRBV9; D is possibly TRBD2 (6 bases). The CDR3 contains 16 residues. Per germline, CDR1 SGDLS and CDR2 YYNGEE. V was clipped by 0 bases and J by 5 bases, with 15 bases between them. CDR3 sequence (DNA): TGTGCCAGCAGCGTAGCGGGAGCTAATGCACACAATGAGCAGTTCTTC. It yields the protein CASSVAGANAHNEQFF.

The CDR3 loop reads CASSAHGRPYYEQYF. In DNA form, the CDR3 reads TGTGCCAGCAGTGCTCACGGGAGGCCCTACTACGAGCAGTACTTC. The chain is built from TRBV6-5 and TRBJ2-7; 7 nucleotides line up with TRBD2. Germline-derived CDR1 and CDR2 are MNHEY and SVGAGI. After removal of 5 bases from V and 3 bases from J, the junction contained 10 bases not matched to a gene. CDR3 length: 15 amino acids.

This clone was counted a few times. The V gene is TRBV9, the J gene TRBJ1-2; no firm D call. The CDR3 is 12 amino acids. Per the germline V gene, CDR1 is SGDLS and CDR2 is YYNGEE. The V gene lost 4 bases and the J gene lost 4 bases, with 8 bases spanning the gap. The CDR3 nucleotides are TGTGCCAGCAGCCCACTCCGCTATGGCTACACCTTC. As protein: CASSPLRYGYTF.

This sequence joins TRBV6-4 and TRBJ2-3, with TRBD2 matching 11 bases. CDR1 is MRHNA and CDR2 is SNTAGT in the germline V gene. This CDR3 comprises 16 residues. J lost 2 bases, V lost 6 bases, and 7 bases had no gene match. CDR3 region: CASSQGGLAATDTQYF. Written as DNA, the CDR3 is TGTGCCAGCAGCCAGGGGGGACTAGCGGCCACAGATACGCAGTATTTT.

V and J are TRBV27 and TRBJ2-3; D gene uncertain. Per the germline V gene, CDR1 is MNHEY and CDR2 is SMNVEV (reference sequence). V was clipped by 4 bases and J by 6 bases, with 14 bases between them. CDR3 length equals 14 residues. The CDR3 loop is CASSWRGTFDTQYF. The CDR3 DNA reads as TGTGCCAGCAGTTGGCGAGGAACTTTCGATACGCAGTATTTT.

This clone was counted a few times. The V call is TRBV6-1, the J call TRBJ1-1; weak D call: TRBD1 (5 bases). V was clipped by 5 bases and J by 0 bases, with 13 bases between them. The CDR3 sequence is 15 residues long. CDR1 is MNHNS and CDR2 is SASEGT in the germline V gene. This CDR3 reads CASSNPSGMNTEAFF. The CDR3 DNA reads TGTGCCAGCAGTAACCCCTCAGGGATGAACACTGAAGCTTTCTTT.

The rearrangement uses TRBV7-8 and TRBJ2-1; D not certain. CDR1 is SGHVS, CDR2 FQNEAQ, per germline. Deletions cut 2 bases from V and 5 bases from J, with 7 bases between. This CDR3 is built from 13 residues. DNA of the CDR3: TGTGCCAGCAGCTTACAACCTAACAATGAGCAGTTCTTC. Its protein product is CASSLQPNNEQFF.

J is TRBJ2-7 and V is TRBV5-6; 8 bases are shared with TRBD2. V dropped 0 bases and J dropped 9; count of bases not matched to a gene: 5. The CDR3 loop spans 13 amino acids. In germline, CDR1 is SGHDT, CDR2 YYEEEE. The CDR3 protein is CASSLGREVAQYF. The CDR3 DNA is TGTGCCAGCAGCTTGGGGCGGGAGGTCGCGCAGTACTTC.

The chain carries TRBV4-3 and TRBJ1-1, with TRBD1 matching over 10 bases. V lost 8 bases to trimming and J lost 5 bases; unmatched junction nucleotides: 8. Germline V gene lookup returns CDR1 LGHNA and CDR2 YSLEER. The CDR3 loop spans 14 amino acids. CDR3 amino acids: CASGWDRGWTEAFF. In nucleotides, the CDR3 is TGCGCCAGCGGCTGGGACAGGGGATGGACTGAAGCTTTCTTT.